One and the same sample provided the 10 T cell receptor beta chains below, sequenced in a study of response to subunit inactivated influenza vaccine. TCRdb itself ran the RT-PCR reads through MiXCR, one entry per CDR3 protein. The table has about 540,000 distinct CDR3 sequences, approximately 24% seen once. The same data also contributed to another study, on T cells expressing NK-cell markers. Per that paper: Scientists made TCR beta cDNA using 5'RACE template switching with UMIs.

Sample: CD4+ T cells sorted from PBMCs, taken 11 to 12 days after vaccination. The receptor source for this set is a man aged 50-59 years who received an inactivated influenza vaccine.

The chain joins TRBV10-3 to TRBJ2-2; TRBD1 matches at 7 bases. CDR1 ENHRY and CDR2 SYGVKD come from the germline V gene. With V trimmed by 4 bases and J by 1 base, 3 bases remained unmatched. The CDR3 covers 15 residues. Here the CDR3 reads CAISVRQGNTGELFF. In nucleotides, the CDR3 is TGTGCCATCAGTGTCCGACAGGGGAACACCGGGGAGCTGTTTTTT.

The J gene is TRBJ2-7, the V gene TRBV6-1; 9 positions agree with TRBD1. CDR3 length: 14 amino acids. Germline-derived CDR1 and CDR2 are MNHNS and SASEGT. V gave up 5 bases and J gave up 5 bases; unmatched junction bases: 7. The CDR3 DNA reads TGTGCCAGCAGTCCGGGACAGGGATTCAACGAGCAGTACTTC. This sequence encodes CASSPGQGFNEQYF.

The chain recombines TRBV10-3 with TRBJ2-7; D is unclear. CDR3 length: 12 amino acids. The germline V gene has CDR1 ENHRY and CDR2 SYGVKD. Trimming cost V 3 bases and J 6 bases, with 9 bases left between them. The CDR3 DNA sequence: TGTGCCATCAGTGACCGGACGGCCGAGCAGTACTTC. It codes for CAISDRTAEQYF.

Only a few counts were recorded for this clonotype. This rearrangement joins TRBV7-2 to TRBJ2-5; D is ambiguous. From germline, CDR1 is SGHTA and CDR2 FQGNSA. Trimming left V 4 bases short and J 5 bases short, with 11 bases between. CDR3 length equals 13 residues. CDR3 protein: CASSWTDFETQYF. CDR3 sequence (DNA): TGTGCCAGCAGCTGGACGGATTTCGAGACCCAGTACTTC.

CDR3 sequence: CASSKTVGPPRTEAFF. The CDR3 nucleotides read TGTGCCAGCAGCAAAACAGTAGGACCCCCGCGCACTGAAGCTTTCTTT. The chain has TRBV21-1 and TRBJ1-1; no DNA check was done on the table's D call, TRBD1. TRBV21-1 is listed as a pseudogene. The CDR3 extends over 16 amino acids.

CDR3 bases: TGTGCCAGCAGCCGACGGGACAGAAAAAACATTCAGTACTTC. This sequence encodes CASSRRDRKNIQYF. The chain is built from TRBV5-6 and TRBJ2-4; TRBD1 aligns across 7 bases. Germline values: CDR1 SGHDT, CDR2 YYEEEE. V lost 4 bases to trimming and J lost 4 bases; unmatched junction nucleotides: 5. This CDR3 has 14 residues. Full variable domain (missing parts from reference TRBV5-6 and TRBJ2-4): DAGVTQSPTHLIKTRGQQVTLRCSPKSGHDTVSWYQQALGQGPQFIFQYYEEEERQRGNFPDRFSGHQFPNYSSELNVNALLLGDSALYLCASSRRDRKNIQYFGAGTRLSVL.

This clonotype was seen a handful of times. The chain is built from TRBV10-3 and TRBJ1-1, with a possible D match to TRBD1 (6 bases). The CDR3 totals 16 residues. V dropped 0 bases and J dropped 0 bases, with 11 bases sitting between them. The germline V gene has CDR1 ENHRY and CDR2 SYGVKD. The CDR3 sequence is CAISESGGTLNTEAFF. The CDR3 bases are TGTGCCATCAGTGAGTCGGGAGGGACATTGAACACTGAAGCTTTCTTT.

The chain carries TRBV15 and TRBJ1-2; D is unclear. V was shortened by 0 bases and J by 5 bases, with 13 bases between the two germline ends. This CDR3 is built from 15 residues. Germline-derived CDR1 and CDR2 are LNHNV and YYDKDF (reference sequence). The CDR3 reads CATSRDYPGVYGYTF. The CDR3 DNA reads TGTGCCACCAGCAGAGATTACCCGGGAGTATATGGCTACACCTTC.

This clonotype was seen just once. The CDR3 sequence is CASRTVWGRWGEQFF. The DNA for the CDR3 is TGTGCCAGCAGAACGGTCTGGGGGAGGTGGGGCGAGCAGTTCTTC. The chain employs TRBV12-3 or TRBV12-4 and TRBJ2-1; possible D gene TRBD2, 6 bases. V lost 6 bases to trimming and J lost 10 bases, with 22 bases between them. This CDR3 comprises 15 residues.

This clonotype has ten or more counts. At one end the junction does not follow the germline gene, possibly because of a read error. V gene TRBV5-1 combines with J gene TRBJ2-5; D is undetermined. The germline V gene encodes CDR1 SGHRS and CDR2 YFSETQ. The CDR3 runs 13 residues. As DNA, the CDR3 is TGTGCCAGCAGTTTAGGGCGTCAAGAGACCCAGTACTTC. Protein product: CASSLGRQETQYF. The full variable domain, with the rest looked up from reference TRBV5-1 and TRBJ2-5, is KAGVTQTPRYLIKTRGQQVTLSCSPISGHRSVSWYQQTPGQGLQFLFEYFSETQRNKGNFPGRFSGRQFSNSRSEMNVSTLELGDSALYLCASSLGRQETQYFGPGTRLLVL.